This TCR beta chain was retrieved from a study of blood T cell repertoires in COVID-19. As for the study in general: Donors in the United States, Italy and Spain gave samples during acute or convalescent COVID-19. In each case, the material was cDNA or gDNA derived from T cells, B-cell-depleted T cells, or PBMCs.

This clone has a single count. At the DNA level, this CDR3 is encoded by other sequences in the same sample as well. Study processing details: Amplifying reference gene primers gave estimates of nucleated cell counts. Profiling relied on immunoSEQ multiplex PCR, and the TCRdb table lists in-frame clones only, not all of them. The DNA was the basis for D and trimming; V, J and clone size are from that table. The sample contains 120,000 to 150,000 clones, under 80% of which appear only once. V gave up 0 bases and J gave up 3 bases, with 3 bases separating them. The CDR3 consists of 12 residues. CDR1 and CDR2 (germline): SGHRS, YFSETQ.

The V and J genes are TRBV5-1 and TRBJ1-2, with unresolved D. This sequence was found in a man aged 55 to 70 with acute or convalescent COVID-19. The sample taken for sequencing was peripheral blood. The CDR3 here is CASSLADYGYTF. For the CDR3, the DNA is TGCGCCAGCAGCTTGGCAGACTATGGCTACACCTTC.